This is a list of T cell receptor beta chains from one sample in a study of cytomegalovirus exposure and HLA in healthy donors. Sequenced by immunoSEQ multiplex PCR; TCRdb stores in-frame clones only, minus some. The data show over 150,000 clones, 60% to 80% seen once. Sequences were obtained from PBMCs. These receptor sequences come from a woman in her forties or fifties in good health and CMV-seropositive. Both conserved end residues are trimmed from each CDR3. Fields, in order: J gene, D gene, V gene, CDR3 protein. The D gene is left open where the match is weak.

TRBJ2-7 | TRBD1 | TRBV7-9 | ASRGTVGREQY
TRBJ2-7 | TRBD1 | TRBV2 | ASGTGAYEQY
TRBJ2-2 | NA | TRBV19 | ASSISGITGELF
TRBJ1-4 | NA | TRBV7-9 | ASSAPGHVEKLF
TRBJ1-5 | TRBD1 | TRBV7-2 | ASSETGGSQH
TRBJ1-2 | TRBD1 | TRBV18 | ASSPPGQGGYGYT
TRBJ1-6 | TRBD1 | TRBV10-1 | ANPGEGAIGGGLIKVNSPLH
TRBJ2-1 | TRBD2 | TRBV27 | ASSWSGGNEQF
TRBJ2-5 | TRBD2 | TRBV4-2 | ASSQSSSYSGGFQETQY
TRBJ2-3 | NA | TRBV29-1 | SVVGKFDGGRTDTQY
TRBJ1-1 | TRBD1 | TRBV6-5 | ASVRAGTGTEAF
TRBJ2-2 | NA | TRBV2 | ASLPTALSSLF
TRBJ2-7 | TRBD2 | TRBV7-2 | ASSRGGQNSYEQY
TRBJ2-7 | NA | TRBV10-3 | AISARGYEQY
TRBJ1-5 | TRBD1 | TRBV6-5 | ASSPGTGDQPQH
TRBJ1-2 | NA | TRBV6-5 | ASSYSNQT
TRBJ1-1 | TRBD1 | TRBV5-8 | ASSLGRGRRRTEAF
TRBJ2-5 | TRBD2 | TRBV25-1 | ASTNPGLAGRETQY
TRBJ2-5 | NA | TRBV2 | ANTVGEQETQY
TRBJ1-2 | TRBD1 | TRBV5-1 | ASSLTTGGAYNYGYT
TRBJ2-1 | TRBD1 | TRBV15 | ATSPKGQGATKSSYNEQF
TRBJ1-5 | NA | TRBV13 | ASSLGNGGSNQPQH
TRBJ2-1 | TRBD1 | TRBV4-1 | ASSQGTGGHNEQF
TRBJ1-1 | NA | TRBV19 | ASSIQGRGTEAF